The 12 T cell receptor beta chains presented below share a single source sample, sequenced in a study of Graves' ophthalmopathy and Graves' hyperthyroidism. Amplification from RNA transcripts yielded the TCR beta CDR3 regions. First-round RT-PCR relied on HTBI primers, and a second-round multiplex PCR came next. In TCRdb, the multiplex PCR reads were re-called with MiXCR into one record per CDR3 protein. The repertoire holds 150,000 to 200,000 distinct CDR3 sequences, with approximately 40% as singletons. Sequencing was carried out using peripheral blood. The receptors originated from a man aged 25-45 years with Graves' ophthalmopathy.

This clonotype appeared many times. The chain couples TRBV6-2 or TRBV6-3 to TRBJ2-5; 13 bases are a match to TRBD2. From germline, CDR1 is MNHEY and CDR2 SVGEGT. The CDR3 is 15 amino acids. V gave up 4 bases and J gave up 5 bases; unmatched junction bases: 4. CDR3 sequence (DNA): TGTGCCAGCAGTTCCCCGACTAGCGGGAGGGAGACCCAGTACTTC. Amino acids: CASSSPTSGRETQYF.

This clonotype showed up many times. Written as DNA, the CDR3 is TGTGCCAGCAGTTCCTCCGCCGGGGCAGGGTTGGCTCAGCCCCAGCATTTT. Its protein is CASSSSAGAGLAQPQHF. V and J are TRBV27 and TRBJ1-5, with D possibly TRBD1 on 5 matching bases. This CDR3 region has 17 residues. Germline CDR1 reads MNHEY; CDR2 reads SMNVEV (reference sequence). Trimming pared 4 bases from V and 6 bases from J, leaving 22 bases between.

The chain employs TRBV12-3 or TRBV12-4 and TRBJ1-1, with unresolved D. V gave up 7 bases and J gave up 1 base, with 13 bases separating them. There are 14 residues in the CDR3. CDR3 sequence: CASIPGWSNTEAFF. CDR3 in DNA: TGTGCCAGCATCCCGGGGTGGTCGAACACTGAAGCTTTCTTT.

This clonotype showed up many times. The gene calls are TRBV2 and TRBJ2-7, with 7 bases aligning to TRBD2. CDR3 size: 11 residues. Germline-derived CDR1 and CDR2 are SNHLY and FYNNEI. The V and J ends lost 11 bases and 2 bases, in that order; junction bases with no gene match: 3. The CDR3 spells CAGGRAYEQYF. The CDR3 DNA reads TGTGCCGGTGGGAGGGCCTACGAGCAGTACTTC. The whole variable domain, remainder taken from reference TRBV2 and TRBJ2-7, is EPEVTQTPSHQVTQMGQEVILRCVPISNHLYFYWYRQILGQKVEFLVSFYNNEISEKSEIFDDQFSVERPDGSNFTLKIRSTKLEDSAMYFCAGGRAYEQYFGPGTRLTVT.

This clonotype was observed many times. This rearrangement joins TRBV11-2 to TRBJ1-6, with TRBD1 as a possible D gene (5 bases). In germline, CDR1 is SGHAT, CDR2 FQNNGV. This CDR3 region has 16 residues. The V end was cut by 1 base, the J end by 11 bases, with 18 bases between. The CDR3 protein is CASSLGSRALAPPLHF. Here the CDR3 DNA reads TGTGCCAGCAGCTTAGGGTCCAGGGCCCTGGCTCCACCCCTCCACTTT.

The chain recombines TRBV27 with TRBJ2-2; D not resolved. The V end lost 6 bases, the J end lost 4 bases, and 12 bases lay between the germline ends. This CDR3 has 14 amino acids. Looked up from germline, CDR1 is MNHEY and CDR2 is SMNVEV (reference sequence). The CDR3, as DNA: TGTGCCAGCAGAGCGTTCTGGGGCACCGGGGAGCTGTTTTTT. This translates into CASRAFWGTGELFF.

This chain connects TRBV19 to TRBJ1-5; possibly TRBD1 for D (5 bases). The CDR3 runs to 16 residues. V lost 5 bases and J lost 0, with 14 bases in between. Per the germline V gene, CDR1 is LNHDA and CDR2 is SQIVND (reference sequence). The CDR3 bases are TGTGCCAGTAGTCCCTCCACAGGACGTAGCAATCAGCCCCAGCATTTT. It encodes CASSPSTGRSNQPQHF.

This clonotype was picked up many times. The rearrangement uses TRBV19 and TRBJ1-5; possible D gene TRBD1, 5 bases. CDR3 length: 14 residues. Germline lookup yields CDR1 LNHDA and CDR2 SQIVND (reference sequence). Trimming stripped 2 bases from V and 2 bases from J, with 7 bases between. The CDR3 sequence is CASSISRGNQPQHF. Here the CDR3 DNA reads TGTGCCAGTAGTATATCCAGGGGCAATCAGCCCCAGCATTTT.

The chain recombines TRBV7-2 with TRBJ2-5, with 7 bases that match TRBD2. The CDR3 totals 13 residues. With 3 bases clipped from V and 7 bases from J, the junction kept 5 bases outside the gene matches. Germline CDR1 reads SGHTA; CDR2 reads FQGNSA. The CDR3: CASSLRLAGTQYF. Here the CDR3 DNA reads TGTGCCAGCAGCTTGAGACTAGCCGGGACCCAGTACTTC.

This clonotype was seen repeatedly, ten times or more. This rearrangement joins TRBV7-2 to TRBJ2-5, with TRBD2 matching 8 bases. This CDR3 has 17 amino acids. The germline gives CDR1 SGHTA, CDR2 FQGNSA. V dropped 5 bases and J dropped 1; count of bases not matched to a gene: 12. The chain's CDR3 is CASSPLPASGFQETQYF. For the CDR3, the DNA is TGTGCCAGCAGCCCCCTTCCCGCTAGCGGGTTCCAAGAGACCCAGTACTTC. The whole variable domain, remainder taken from reference TRBV7-2 and TRBJ2-5, is GAGVSQSPSNKVTEKGKDVELRCDPISGHTALYWYRQSLGQGLEFLIYFQGNSAPDKSGLPSDRFSAERTGGSVSTLTIQRTQQEDSAVYLCASSPLPASGFQETQYFGPGTRLLVL.

This clonotype was recorded many times. The CDR3 loop is CSVVGIYGYTF. CDR3 bases: TGCAGCGTTGTGGGAATCTATGGCTACACCTTC. This chain uses TRBV29-1 with TRBJ1-2; no clear D gene. The CDR3 is 11 residues long. CDR1 is SQVTM, CDR2 ANQGSEA, per germline. The V and J ends lost 4 bases and 4 bases respectively, with 7 bases between them.

This clonotype was found a few times. The chain links TRBV11-2 to TRBJ1-1, with unresolved D. Trimming pared 8 bases from V and 1 base from J, leaving 11 bases between. Germline CDR1 is SGHAT and CDR2 is FQNNGV. The CDR3 loop spans 13 amino acids. CDR3 amino acids: CASAPTRNTEAFF. DNA for the CDR3: TGTGCCAGCGCACCGACGAGGAACACTGAAGCTTTCTTT.